This entry lists 5 T cell receptor beta chains sequenced from one sample in a study of blood T cell repertoires in COVID-19. Sequencing used immunoSEQ multiplex PCR; TCRdb keeps in-frame clones, though not all of them. Of about 250,000 clones in the sample, about 88% were seen once. The sequenced sample was peripheral blood. Every receptor here comes from a woman aged 40 to 55 who had recovered from COVID-19.

V and J are TRBV7-8 and TRBJ1-2; 7 nucleotides align to TRBD1. The germline CDR1 and CDR2 sequences are SGHVS and FQNEAQ. CDR3 length: 14 amino acids. J was trimmed by 5 bases and V by 7 bases; bases with no gene match: 10. Here the CDR3 reads CASTRAGTDYGYTF. CDR3 nucleotides: TGTGCCAGCACCCGAGCCGGGACAGATTATGGCTACACCTTC.

This clone was detected only once. The V call is TRBV10-3, the J call TRBJ1-5; TRBD1 aligns across 7 bases. V was pared by 6 bases and J by 1 base, with 3 bases of the junction left unmatched. Germline loops: CDR1 ENHRY, CDR2 SYGVKD. The CDR3 runs to 14 residues. CDR3 bases: TGTGCCATCAGCGGGACAGCGAGCAATCAGCCCCAGCATTTT. Translation: CAISGTASNQPQHF.

V and J are TRBV27 and TRBJ2-1, with TRBD2 matching 10 bases. The CDR3 covers 17 residues. V gave up 5 bases and J gave up 0 bases; unmatched junction bases: 7. The germline V gene has CDR1 MNHEY and CDR2 SMNVEV (reference sequence). CDR3 amino acids: CASSRSGGRGSYNEQFF. The CDR3 DNA reads TGTGCCAGCAGTCGTAGCGGGGGGCGGGGCTCCTACAATGAGCAGTTCTTC.

Here the CDR3 reads CASSPDHRRKQGNQPQHF. CDR3 coding DNA: TGTGCCAGCAGCCCCGACCATAGGCGTAAACAGGGAAATCAGCCCCAGCATTTT. The V call is TRBV5-8, the J call TRBJ1-5, with TRBD1 as a possible D gene (6 bases). Germline V CDR1 and CDR2: SGHTS, YDEGEE. The CDR3 has 18 residues. V was pared by 4 bases and J by 4 bases, with 24 bases between.

The chain employs TRBV29-1 and TRBJ1-1; D not certain. Trimming took 2 bases from V and 5 from J, leaving 12 bases between them. The CDR3 runs to 13 residues. Germline V gives CDR1 SQVTM, CDR2 ANQGSEA. This CDR3 reads CSVERARRTEAFF. As DNA, the CDR3 is TGCAGCGTTGAAAGGGCCAGGAGGACTGAAGCTTTCTTT.